A single sample is the source of the 10 T cell receptor beta chains below, sequenced in a study of T cell changes during pregnancy in multiple sclerosis. Sequencing used immunoSEQ multiplex PCR; TCRdb keeps in-frame clones, though not all of them. The repertoire holds 100,000 or so clones, with approximately 93% as singletons. The specimen was peripheral blood, collected after pregnancy. These receptors were taken from a female donor with multiple sclerosis, enrolled in a pregnancy study.

The chain recombines TRBV5-6 with TRBJ2-1; TRBD2 matches 7 bases. Germline V CDR1 and CDR2: SGHDT, YYEEEE. The junction had 9 bases not matched to a gene; V was cut back by 0 bases and J by 6 bases. The CDR3 extends over 16 amino acids. The CDR3 reads CASSLGLLPGGNEQFF. DNA of the CDR3: TGTGCCAGCAGCTTGGGGCTGCTCCCGGGGGGCAATGAGCAGTTCTTC.

The table lists this clone with a count of one. This chain uses TRBV9 with TRBJ2-5; 10 bases match TRBD2. The CDR3 consists of 16 residues. V shed 2 bases and J 5 bases; nucleotides not matched to a gene: 9. Germline V CDR1 and CDR2: SGDLS, YYNGEE. The CDR3 protein is CASSVGASGSKETQYF. The CDR3 DNA follows: TGTGCCAGCAGCGTTGGCGCTAGCGGGAGTAAGGAGACCCAGTACTTC. Drawing the rest from reference TRBV9 and TRBJ2-5, the complete variable domain is DSGVTQTPKHLITATGQRVTLRCSPRSGDLSVYWYQQSLDQGLQFLIQYYNGEERAKGNILERFSAQQFPDLHSELNLSSLELGDSALYFCASSVGASGSKETQYFGPGTRLLVL.

This rearrangement joins TRBV5-1 to TRBJ2-7; TRBD2 aligns across 9 bases. J was trimmed by 2 bases and V by 1 base; bases with no gene match: 1. Germline CDR1 reads SGHRS; CDR2 reads YFSETQ. The CDR3 is 14 residues long. The DNA of the CDR3 is TGCGCCAGCAGCTTGCCTAGCGGGACCTACGAGCAGTACTTC. Translated, it gives CASSLPSGTYEQYF.

The gene calls are TRBV5-1 and TRBJ2-7; 13 bases align to TRBD2. Germline trimming cut 4 bases from V and 4 bases from J; bases unmatched to any gene: 5. CDR1 is SGHRS, CDR2 YFSETQ, per germline. This CDR3 is built from 15 residues. The DNA for the CDR3 is TGCGCCAGCAGCCCTGAGGGACTAGCGGGGTACGAGCAGTACTTC. Protein: CASSPEGLAGYEQYF.

This sequence joins TRBV9 and TRBJ2-2, with TRBD2 identical over 7 bases. CDR1 is SGDLS, CDR2 YYNGEE, per germline. Trimming at V came to 0 bases and at J to 2 bases, leaving 10 bases not matched to a gene. CDR3 size: 18 residues. The CDR3, as DNA: TGTGCCAGCAGCGTAGCTACGAGGGAGGGCCTCAACACCGGGGAGCTGTTTTTT. Protein: CASSVATREGLNTGELFF.

The chain's CDR3 is CASSLDPGDFTEAFF. The DNA for the CDR3 is TGCGCCAGCAGCTTGGACCCGGGGGATTTCACTGAAGCTTTCTTT. The genes are TRBV5-1 and TRBJ1-1, with a weak D call TRBD1 (5 bases). Germline V lookup: CDR1 SGHRS, CDR2 YFSETQ. Trimming removed 0 bases from V and 4 bases from J, with 13 bases in between. The CDR3 length is 15 residues.

The chain is built from TRBV2 and TRBJ1-2; D unresolved. Germline V CDR1 and CDR2: SNHLY, FYNNEI. The V gene lost 4 bases and the J gene lost 2 bases, with 8 bases spanning the gap. The CDR3 runs 13 residues. Here the CDR3 DNA reads TGTGCCAGCAGTGTATCACAGAACTATGGCTACACCTTC. Translation gives CASSVSQNYGYTF.

The chain is built from TRBV25-1 and TRBJ1-1, with 7 bases lining up with TRBD1. The CDR3 length is 17 residues. J was trimmed by 0 bases and V by 2 bases; bases with no gene match: 9. Germline V CDR1 and CDR2: MGHDK, SYGVNS. This CDR3 is CASSEIVGGGLNTEAFF. CDR3 DNA sequence: TGTGCCAGCAGTGAAATAGTCGGAGGGGGCCTGAACACTGAAGCTTTCTTT.

The V and J genes are TRBV7-8 and TRBJ1-2, with a weak D call TRBD1 (5 bases). Between the trimmed V and J ends, which lost 6 bases and 8 bases, there was a span of 16 bases. The germline V gene encodes CDR1 SGHVS and CDR2 FQNEAQ. The CDR3 covers 13 residues. The CDR3 loop reads CASRQAFGEGYTF. DNA of the CDR3: TGTGCCAGCAGACAGGCATTCGGAGAGGGCTACACCTTC.

Here the CDR3 reads CASSLSQANGYTF. The CDR3 region has the DNA TGTGCCAGCAGCTTATCCCAGGCCAATGGCTACACCTTC. The chain recombines TRBV11-2 with TRBJ1-2; D not resolved. This CDR3 is built from 13 residues. Germline loops: CDR1 SGHAT, CDR2 FQNNGV. V shed 2 bases and J shed 6 bases, with 10 bases lying between them.